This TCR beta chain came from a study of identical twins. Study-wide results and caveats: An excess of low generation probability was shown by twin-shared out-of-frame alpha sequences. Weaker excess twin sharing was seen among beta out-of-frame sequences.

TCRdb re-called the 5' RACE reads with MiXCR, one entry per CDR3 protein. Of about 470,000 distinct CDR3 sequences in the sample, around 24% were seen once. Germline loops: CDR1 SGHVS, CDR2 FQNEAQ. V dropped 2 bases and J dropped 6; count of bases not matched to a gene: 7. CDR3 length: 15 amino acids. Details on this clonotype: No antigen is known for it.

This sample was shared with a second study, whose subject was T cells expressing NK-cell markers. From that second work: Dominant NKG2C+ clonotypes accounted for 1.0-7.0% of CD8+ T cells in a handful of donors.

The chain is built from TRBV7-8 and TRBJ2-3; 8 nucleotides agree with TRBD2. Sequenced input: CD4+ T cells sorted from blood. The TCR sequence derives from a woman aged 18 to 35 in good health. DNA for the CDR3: TGTGCCAGCAGCTTAACAGCGGGGGCGATGGATACGCAGTATTTT. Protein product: CASSLTAGAMDTQYF.